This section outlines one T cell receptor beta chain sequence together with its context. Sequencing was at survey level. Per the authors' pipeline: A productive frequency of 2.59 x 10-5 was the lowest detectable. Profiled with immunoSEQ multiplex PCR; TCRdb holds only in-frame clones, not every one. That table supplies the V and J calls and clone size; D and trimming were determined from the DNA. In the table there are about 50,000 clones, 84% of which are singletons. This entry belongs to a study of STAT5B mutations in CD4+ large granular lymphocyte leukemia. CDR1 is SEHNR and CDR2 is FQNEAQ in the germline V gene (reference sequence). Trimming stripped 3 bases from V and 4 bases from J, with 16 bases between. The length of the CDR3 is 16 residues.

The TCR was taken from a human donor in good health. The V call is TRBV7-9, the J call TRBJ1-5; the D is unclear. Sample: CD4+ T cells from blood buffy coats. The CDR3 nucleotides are TGTGCCAGCAGCTTCTCCGGTCCCCTTCTTAATCAGCCCCAGCATTTT. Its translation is CASSFSGPLLNQPQHF.